These T cell receptor beta chains were read from a single sample in a study of long-term antiretroviral therapy in people with HIV. Using immunoSEQ multiplex PCR, the repertoire was profiled, and TCRdb retains in-frame clones only, with some absent. In the table there are tens of thousands of clones, nearly 95% of which are singletons. The sequencing used unsorted PBMCs, collected 3.7 years after starting antiretroviral therapy. The origin of the receptors is a woman in her 50s with HIV. Both conserved end residues are part of each CDR3. The order of the fields is D gene, V gene, clone size, CDR3 length, J gene, CDR3 protein, CDR3 DNA. The D gene is left open where the match is weak. The size field is filled for only some rows; it gives once, few, many or a size class.

.	TRBV19	.	14	TRBJ1-1	CASSIQTGTTEAFF	TGTGCCAGTAGTATCCAGACGGGGACCACTGAAGCTTTCTTT
.	TRBV7-9	.	15	TRBJ1-4	CASSATGSSNEKLFF	TGTGCCAGCAGCGCCACAGGGAGTAGTAATGAAAAACTGTTTTTT
TRBD1	TRBV27	once	15	TRBJ2-1	CASSFSGQKYNEQFF	TGTGCCAGCAGTTTTTCGGGACAGAAGTACAATGAGCAGTTCTTC
.	TRBV30	.	15	TRBJ1-5	CAWSAHTGTNQPQHF	TGTGCCTGGAGTGCCCACACAGGGACCAATCAGCCCCAGCATTTT
.	TRBV14	.	14	TRBJ2-5	CASSQAVGGETQYF	TGTGCCAGCAGCCAAGCGGTGGGCGGAGAGACCCAGTACTTC
TRBD1	TRBV5-4	.	15	TRBJ2-5	CASSLRTGVAETQYF	TGTGCCAGCAGCTTGAGGACAGGGGTCGCGGAGACCCAGTACTTC
TRBD2	TRBV5-4	.	15	TRBJ2-7	CASSFGAGEAYEQYF	TGTGCCAGCAGCTTCGGAGCGGGGGAAGCCTACGAGCAGTACTTC
.	TRBV5-6	once	14	TRBJ1-6	CASSLVQSRSPLHF	TGTGCCAGCAGCTTGGTGCAGAGTAGGTCACCCCTCCACTTT
TRBD2	TRBV5-4	.	16	TRBJ2-1	CASSQGGTLVGNEQFF	TGTGCCAGCAGTCAGGGAGGGACTCTAGTCGGCAATGAGCAGTTCTTC
.	TRBV6-5	.	11	TRBJ2-7	CASKGRREQYF	TGTGCCAGCAAGGGGAGGCGGGAGCAGTACTTC
.	TRBV6-5	.	14	TRBJ1-2	CASSYAVGAYGYTF	TGTGCCAGCAGTTACGCGGTCGGCGCCTATGGCTACACCTTC
.	TRBV9	once	16	TRBJ2-6	CASTGRTDSGANVLTF	TGTGCCAGCACGGGACGTACGGACTCTGGGGCCAACGTCCTGACTTTC
.	TRBV7-3	.	13	TRBJ2-5	CASSPGLEETQYF	TGTGCCAGCAGCCCCGGACTGGAAGAGACCCAGTACTTC
.	TRBV9	.	13	TRBJ2-7	CASSVVGAGEQYF	TGTGCCAGCAGCGTAGTAGGGGCGGGGGAGCAGTACTTC
.	TRBV15	.	14	TRBJ1-5	CATSNIGTNQPQHF	TGTGCCACCAGCAATATCGGGACAAATCAGCCCCAGCATTTT
TRBD1	TRBV5-1	.	14	TRBJ1-4	CASRSRGQTEKLFF	TGCGCCAGCAGGTCTAGGGGACAGACTGAAAAACTGTTTTTT
TRBD1	TRBV5-4	few	14	TRBJ1-2	CASSSFQGAPDYTF	TGTGCCAGCAGCTCATTTCAGGGGGCGCCTGACTACACCTTC
.	TRBV7-8	.	15	TRBJ2-3	CASSLRGRSTDTQYF	TGTGCCAGCAGCTTAAGAGGGCGTAGCACAGATACGCAGTATTTT
TRBD1	TRBV29-1	.	15	TRBJ1-4	CSVEAYDRANEKLFF	TGCAGCGTTGAAGCCTATGACAGGGCTAATGAAAAACTGTTTTTT
TRBD1	TRBV19	.	15	TRBJ2-2	CASSKRTGEGGELFF	TGTGCCAGTAGTAAACGGACAGGGGAGGGCGGGGAGCTGTTTTTT
.	TRBV6-5	.	15	TRBJ1-5	CASSTRTEYNQPQHF	TGTGCCAGCAGTACCCGGACAGAGTACAATCAGCCCCAGCATTTT
.	TRBV6-4	.	14	TRBJ2-7	CASSAQWGSYEQYF	TGTGCCAGCAGTGCCCAATGGGGGTCCTACGAGCAGTACTTC